The 13 T cell receptor beta chains given below trace back to one sample, sequenced in a study of T cells in localized non-small cell lung cancer. Profiled with immunoSEQ multiplex PCR; TCRdb holds only in-frame clones, not every one. The sample records about 43,000 clones, roughly 90% being singletons. This specimen was PBMCs, taken before any cancer treatment. The receptors come from a woman aged 40-69 years with stage II lung adenocarcinoma.

The chain carries TRBV19 and TRBJ2-6; D is possibly TRBD1 (6 bases). The CDR3 length is 15 residues. The germline gives CDR1 LNHDA, CDR2 SQIVND (reference sequence). V was trimmed by 5 bases and J by 0 bases, leaving 8 bases between them. The CDR3, as DNA: TGTGCCAGTAGTTTACAGGGCTCTGGGGCCAACGTCCTGACTTTC. This translates into CASSLQGSGANVLTF.

The rearrangement links TRBV6-6 to TRBJ1-1; D uncertain. Germline V gene sequence: CDR1 MNHNY, CDR2 SVGAGI (reference sequence). The CDR3 consists of 15 residues. V gave up 5 bases and J gave up 4 bases, with 17 bases separating them. The CDR3 region has the DNA TGTGCCAGCAGTCAAGGGAGGTTTTTGGGCACTGAAGCTTTCTTT. Translating gives CASSQGRFLGTEAFF.

V and J are TRBV7-6 and TRBJ2-5; possibly TRBD1 or TRBD2 for D (6 bases each). This CDR3 spans 16 amino acids. V was shortened by 4 bases and J by 7 bases, with 22 bases between the two germline ends. The germline CDR1 and CDR2 sequences are SGHVS and FNYEAQ. The chain's CDR3 is CASSYATGGTAGTQYF. The CDR3 nucleotides are TGTGCCAGCAGCTACGCGACAGGCGGGACGGCGGGGACCCAGTACTTC.

This chain links TRBV10-3 with TRBJ2-3, with D perhaps assigned TRBD1 or TRBD2 (6 bases each). The length of the CDR3 is 15 residues. Germline lookup yields CDR1 ENHRY and CDR2 SYGVKD. V lost 5 bases, J lost 3 bases, and 15 bases lay in between. The CDR3 region is CAISRETGQTDTQYF. In DNA form, the CDR3 reads TGTGCCATCAGTCGGGAGACGGGACAAACAGATACGCAGTATTTT.

This chain connects TRBV19 to TRBJ2-3; D is perhaps TRBD1 (6 bases). CDR3 size: 15 residues. Per the germline V gene, CDR1 is LNHDA and CDR2 is SQIVND (reference sequence). Trimming removed 3 bases at V and 2 bases at J, with 12 bases between. CDR3 sequence reads: CASSILGHPTDTQYF. CDR3 sequence (DNA): TGTGCCAGTAGTATTTTGGGACATCCCACAGATACGCAGTATTTT. Full variable domain (rest looked up from reference TRBV19 and TRBJ2-3): DGGITQSPKYLFRKEGQNVTLSCEQNLNHDAMYWYRQDPGQGLRLIYYSQIVNDFQKGDIAEGYSVSREKKESFPLTVTSAQKNPTAFYLCASSILGHPTDTQYFGPGTRLTVL.

The chain joins TRBV10-1 to TRBJ2-7; 8 bases align to TRBD1. The ends lost 2 bases at V and 7 bases at J; junction bases unmatched: 10. Germline CDR1 reads WNHNN; CDR2 reads SYGVQD (reference sequence). The CDR3 sequence is 15 residues long. CDR3 region: CASSERAGQGWEQYF. DNA of the CDR3: TGCGCCAGCAGTGAGCGGGCCGGACAGGGATGGGAGCAGTACTTC.

The V and J genes are TRBV28 and TRBJ1-4; TRBD1 might be the D (5 bases). The germline V gene encodes CDR1 MDHEN and CDR2 SYDVKM. Trimming took off 2 bases at V and 5 bases at J, with 9 bases between the two ends. The CDR3 length is 14 residues. In DNA, the CDR3 is TGTGCCAGCAGTTTACAGGGCCCCAATGAAAAACTGTTTTTT. The encoded protein is CASSLQGPNEKLFF.

The chain employs TRBV19 and TRBJ1-4; no clear D. The germline V gene encodes CDR1 LNHDA and CDR2 SQIVND (reference sequence). The CDR3 is 16 amino acids. Trimming removed 3 bases at V and 0 bases at J, with 11 bases between. CDR3: CASSIFGSATNEKLFF. In nucleotides, the CDR3 is TGTGCCAGTAGTATTTTTGGGAGTGCAACTAATGAAAAACTGTTTTTT.

There are a few counts of this clone. This chain joins TRBV19 and TRBJ1-5, with D unresolved. With 3 bases removed from V and 3 bases from J, the gap between germline ends came to 12 bases. Germline-derived CDR1 and CDR2 are LNHDA and SQIVND (reference sequence). This CDR3 spans 15 amino acids. The CDR3 protein is CASSIGRRPNQPQHF. CDR3 DNA sequence: TGTGCCAGTAGTATTGGGCGCCGACCCAATCAGCCCCAGCATTTT.

This clone occurred once. This chain links TRBV5-1 with TRBJ2-3; D might be TRBD2 (5 bases). This CDR3 has 16 amino acids. Germline CDR1 SGHRS, CDR2 YFSETQ. V was pared by 3 bases and J by 6 bases, with 20 bases between. The CDR3 coding sequence is TGCGCCAGCAGCTCATCGGACTCGAGGCTTCTTGATACGCAGTATTTT. The encoded protein is CASSSSDSRLLDTQYF.

The chain recombines TRBV4-1 with TRBJ2-4; tentative D call: TRBD2 (6 bases). Trimming left V 2 bases short and J 9 bases short, with 11 bases between. Germline V gene sequence: CDR1 MGHRA, CDR2 YSYEKL. The CDR3 runs to 13 residues. The CDR3 nucleotides are TGCGCCAGCAGCCAAAATTCCGGGAGCATTCAGTACTTC. Translating it yields CASSQNSGSIQYF.

This clone was observed a single time. The genes are TRBV7-8 and TRBJ1-1; D might be TRBD1 (6 bases). The length of the CDR3 is 13 residues. Trimming shortened V by 5 bases and J by 1 base, and 8 bases separated the two germline ends. CDR1 SGHVS and CDR2 FQNEAQ come from the germline V gene. CDR3 amino acids: CASSTGRNTEAFF. For the CDR3, the DNA is TGTGCCAGCAGCACAGGGAGGAACACTGAAGCTTTCTTT.

The rearrangement joins TRBV28 to TRBJ2-7, with 7 bases lining up with TRBD2. Trimming at V came to 0 bases and at J to 1 base, leaving 9 bases not matched to a gene. Looked up from germline, CDR1 is MDHEN and CDR2 is SYDVKM. The length of the CDR3 is 17 residues. Here the CDR3 reads CASSLWGGGLGSYEQYF. In DNA, the CDR3 is TGTGCCAGCAGTTTATGGGGGGGAGGACTAGGGTCCTACGAGCAGTACTTC.